This entry describes one TCR beta chain. Antigen: not known. This CDR3 contains 15 residues. Germline V gene lookup returns CDR1 SGHRS and CDR2 YFSETQ. Germline trimming cut 0 bases from V and 3 bases from J; bases unmatched to any gene: 3. The record originates from a study of OX40 agonist ivuxolimab in advanced cancers. Using immunoSEQ multiplex PCR, the repertoire was profiled, and TCRdb retains in-frame clones only, with some absent. Seen here are more than 55,000 clones, 88% observed once, and the top ten hold 4% to 5.5%. Study-level findings and limits: In the 0.1 to 3.0 mg/kg range, CD4+ and CD8+ blood T cells had expanded clonally by week 6. Low clonal expansion, among the lowest seen, marked partial responders at 0.1-3.0 mg/kg.

The source of this sequence is an adult with an advanced solid tumor such as melanoma, head and neck, liver or kidney cancer. This chain connects TRBV5-1 to TRBJ2-5, with 9 bases identical to TRBD2. The sequences come from CD4+ or CD8+ T cells sorted from blood, collected in a trial of the OX40 agonist ivuxolimab. The CDR3 nucleotides read TGCGCCAGCAGCTTGGTAGCGGGAGTAGAAGAGACCCAGTACTTC. Its translation: CASSLVAGVEETQYF. The full variable domain, in which reference TRBV5-1 and TRBJ2-5 provide the parts outside the CDR3, is KAGVTQTPRYLIKTRGQQVTLSCSPISGHRSVSWYQQTPGQGLQFLFEYFSETQRNKGNFPGRFSGRQFSNSRSEMNVSTLELGDSALYLCASSLVAGVEETQYFGPGTRLLVL.